Listed here is a single TCR beta chain. The data belong to a study of OX40 agonist ivuxolimab in advanced cancers. In germline, CDR1 is MGHRA, CDR2 YSYEKL. The CDR3 contains 16 residues. V lost 6 bases to trimming and J lost 7 bases; unmatched junction nucleotides: 7. Sequencing was performed with immunoSEQ multiplex PCR; in TCRdb, only in-frame clones are kept and a portion is missing. There are some 83,000 clones in the sample; 75% to 95% occur only once, and more than 7.5% lies in the top ten. The gene calls are TRBV4-1 and TRBJ2-1; 15 positions match TRBD2. This receptor was obtained from an adult with an advanced solid tumor such as melanoma, head and neck, liver or kidney cancer. The specimen comprised CD4+ or CD8+ T cells sorted from blood, sampled in a trial of the OX40 agonist ivuxolimab. CDR3 sequence: CASSSPGLAGGNEQFF. The CDR3 DNA follows: TGCGCCAGCAGTTCGCCGGGACTAGCGGGAGGTAATGAGCAGTTCTTC.